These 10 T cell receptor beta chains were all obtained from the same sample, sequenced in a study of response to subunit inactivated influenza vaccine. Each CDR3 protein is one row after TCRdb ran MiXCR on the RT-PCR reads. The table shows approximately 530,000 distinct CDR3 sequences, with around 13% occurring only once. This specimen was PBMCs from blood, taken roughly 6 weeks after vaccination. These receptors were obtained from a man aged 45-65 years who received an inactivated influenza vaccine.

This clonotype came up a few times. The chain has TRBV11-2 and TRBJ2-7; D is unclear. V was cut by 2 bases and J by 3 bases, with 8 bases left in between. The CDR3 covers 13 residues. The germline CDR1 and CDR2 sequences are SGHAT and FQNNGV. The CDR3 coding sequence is TGTGCCAGCAGCTTATCTCAAAACTACGAGCAGTACTTC. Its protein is CASSLSQNYEQYF.

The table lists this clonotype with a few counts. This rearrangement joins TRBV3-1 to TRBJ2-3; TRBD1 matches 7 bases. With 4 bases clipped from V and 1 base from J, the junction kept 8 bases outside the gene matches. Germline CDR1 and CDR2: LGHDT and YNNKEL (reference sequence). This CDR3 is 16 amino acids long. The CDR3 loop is CASSPGPGQCTDTQYF. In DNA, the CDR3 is TGTGCCAGCAGCCCGGGCCCGGGACAGTGCACAGATACGCAGTATTTT.

The CDR3: CASSSQGQGYEQYF. CDR3 nucleotide sequence: TGTGCCAGCAGCTCCCAGGGACAGGGCTACGAGCAGTACTTC. The chain carries TRBV9 and TRBJ2-7, with 9 nucleotides matching TRBD1. CDR3 size: 14 residues. The germline CDR1 and CDR2 sequences are SGDLS and YYNGEE. V lost 4 bases, J lost 3 bases, and 5 bases stayed unmatched. Full variable domain (outside the CDR3, taken from reference TRBV9 and TRBJ2-7): DSGVTQTPKHLITATGQRVTLRCSPRSGDLSVYWYQQSLDQGLQFLIQYYNGEERAKGNILERFSAQQFPDLHSELNLSSLELGDSALYFCASSSQGQGYEQYFGPGTRLTVT.

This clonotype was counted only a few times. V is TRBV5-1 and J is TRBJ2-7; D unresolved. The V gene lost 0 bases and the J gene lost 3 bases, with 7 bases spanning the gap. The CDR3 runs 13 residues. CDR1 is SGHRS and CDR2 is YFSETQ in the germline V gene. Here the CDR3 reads CASSLDELYEQYF. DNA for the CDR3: TGCGCCAGCAGCTTGGATGAACTCTACGAGCAGTACTTC. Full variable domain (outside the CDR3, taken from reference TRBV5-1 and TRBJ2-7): KAGVTQTPRYLIKTRGQQVTLSCSPISGHRSVSWYQQTPGQGLQFLFEYFSETQRNKGNFPGRFSGRQFSNSRSEMNVSTLELGDSALYLCASSLDELYEQYFGPGTRLTVT.

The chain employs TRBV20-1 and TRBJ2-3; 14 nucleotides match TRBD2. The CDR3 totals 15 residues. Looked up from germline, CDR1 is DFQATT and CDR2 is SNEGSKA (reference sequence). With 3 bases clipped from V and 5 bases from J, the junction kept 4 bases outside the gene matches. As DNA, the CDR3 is TGCAGTGCTAGTAGACTAGCGGGGGGGCAAGATACGCAGTATTTT. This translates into CSASRLAGGQDTQYF.

The CDR3 region has the DNA TGCGCCAGCAGCTTGGATGGGGGTTTAGGTGAGCAGTACTTC. Its translation: CASSLDGGLGEQYF. The rearrangement joins TRBV5-1 to TRBJ2-7; D possibly matches TRBD1 or TRBD2 (5 bases each). The CDR3 spans 14 residues. The germline V gene encodes CDR1 SGHRS and CDR2 YFSETQ. Trimming stripped 0 bases from V and 7 bases from J, with 14 bases between.

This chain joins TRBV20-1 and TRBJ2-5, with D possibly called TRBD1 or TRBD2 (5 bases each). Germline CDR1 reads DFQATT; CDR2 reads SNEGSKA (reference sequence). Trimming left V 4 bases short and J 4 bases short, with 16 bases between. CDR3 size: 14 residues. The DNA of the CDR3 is TGCAGTGCTATAAACCGGGACCCATTAGAGACCCAGTACTTC. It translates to CSAINRDPLETQYF.

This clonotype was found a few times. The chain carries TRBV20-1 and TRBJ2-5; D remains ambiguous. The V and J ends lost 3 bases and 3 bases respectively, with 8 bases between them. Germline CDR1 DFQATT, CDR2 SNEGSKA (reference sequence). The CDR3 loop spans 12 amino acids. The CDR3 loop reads CSARTQEETQYF. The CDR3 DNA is TGCAGTGCTAGGACACAAGAAGAGACCCAGTACTTC.

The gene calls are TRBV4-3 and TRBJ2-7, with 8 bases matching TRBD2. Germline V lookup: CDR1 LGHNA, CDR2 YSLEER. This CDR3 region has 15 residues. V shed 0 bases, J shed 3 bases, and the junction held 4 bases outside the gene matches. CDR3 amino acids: CASSQDPSGHYEQYF. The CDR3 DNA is TGCGCCAGCAGCCAAGACCCTAGCGGGCACTACGAGCAGTACTTC.

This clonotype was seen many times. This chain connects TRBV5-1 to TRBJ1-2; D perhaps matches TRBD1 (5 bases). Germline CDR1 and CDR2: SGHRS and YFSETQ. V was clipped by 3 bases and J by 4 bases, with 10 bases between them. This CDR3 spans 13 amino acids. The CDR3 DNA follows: TGCGCCAGCAGCTCCGGACATAGCTATGGCTACACCTTC. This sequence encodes CASSSGHSYGYTF.